Following are 26 T cell receptor beta chains from one sample sequenced in a study of blood T cell repertoires in COVID-19. Data came from immunoSEQ multiplex PCR; TCRdb stores just in-frame clones and leaves some out. Altogether approximately 120,000 clones are present, about 84% being singletons, with the ten largest covering roughly 4.9%. What was sequenced was peripheral blood. These receptors all stem from a human donor in a cohort sampled during active COVID-19.

This clone was found once. The chain is built from TRBV28 and TRBJ2-1; the D is unclear. Trimming removed 1 base from V and 4 bases from J, with 14 bases in between. This CDR3 is built from 16 residues. Germline loops: CDR1 MDHEN, CDR2 SYDVKM. DNA of the CDR3: TGTGCCAGCAGTTTATTCTCAGTTGGGCGATACAATGAGCAGTTCTTC. This encodes CASSLFSVGRYNEQFF.

The chain has TRBV5-8 and TRBJ2-7; 7 bases match TRBD2. This CDR3 region has 14 residues. Germline V gene sequence: CDR1 SGHTS, CDR2 YDEGEE. V shed 1 base and J 2 bases; nucleotides not matched to a gene: 3. The DNA of the CDR3 is TGTGCCAGCAGCTTGCAGCGGGGCCCCTACGAGCAGTACTTC. Its translation: CASSLQRGPYEQYF.

The chain joins TRBV10-3 to TRBJ1-3, with a tentative D call TRBD1 (5 bases). Germline assignment: CDR1 ENHRY and CDR2 SYGVKD. The CDR3 loop spans 16 amino acids. The ends were cut back, 2 bases at V and 1 base at J, with 12 bases in the middle. CDR3 loop: CAISEPGADSGNTIYF. For the CDR3, the DNA is TGTGCCATCAGTGAGCCTGGGGCGGATTCTGGAAACACCATATATTTT.

This chain uses TRBV21-1 with TRBJ1-1; the D call of TRBD1 is as the table states it, not checked on the DNA. TRBV21-1 corresponds to a pseudogene. The CDR3 is 16 residues long. CDR3 DNA sequence: TGTGCCAGCAGCAAACCGGGACAGGGGCCGGCTCTTGAAGCTTTCTTT. It encodes CASSKPGQGPALEAFF.

This sequence joins TRBV28 and TRBJ1-1; the D gene is possibly TRBD1 (6 bases). Trimming took 4 bases from V and 0 from J, leaving 9 bases between them. CDR1 and CDR2 (germline): MDHEN, SYDVKM. The length of the CDR3 is 14 residues. CDR3 protein: CASSSGQMNTEAFF. CDR3 DNA sequence: TGTGCCAGCAGTTCGGGACAAATGAACACTGAAGCTTTCTTT.

Only a few counts were recorded for this clone. This rearrangement joins TRBV19 to TRBJ2-5; D possibly corresponds to TRBD1 (5 bases). This CDR3 contains 12 residues. In germline, CDR1 is LNHDA, CDR2 SQIVND (reference sequence). Trimming cost V 6 bases and J 2 bases, with 7 bases left between them. Here the CDR3 reads CASRAGQETQYF. As DNA, the CDR3 is TGTGCCAGTAGAGCAGGGCAAGAGACCCAGTACTTC.

The CDR3, as DNA: TGTGCCAGCTCACCAAGGGGGACAGGCTACGAGCAGTACTTC. Its protein is CASSPRGTGYEQYF. The chain combines TRBV18 with TRBJ2-7; 8 nucleotides align to TRBD1. CDR3 length: 14 amino acids. Germline assignment: CDR1 KGHSH and CDR2 LQKENI. Trimming cost V 2 bases and J 3 bases; bases outside gene matches: 3.

CDR3 DNA sequence: TGTGCCAGCAGCTCAGTGAGGGGGAAAGAGACCCAGTACTTC. This gives the protein CASSSVRGKETQYF. V usage is TRBV11-2 and J usage is TRBJ2-5; the D gene is possibly TRBD1 (6 bases). The V end lost 4 bases, the J end lost 3 bases, and 12 bases lay between the germline ends. The CDR3 totals 14 residues. Germline V CDR1 and CDR2: SGHAT, FQNNGV. The whole variable domain, filled in from reference TRBV11-2 and TRBJ2-5, reads EAGVAQSPRYKIIEKRQSVAFWCNPISGHATLYWYQQILGQGPKLLIQFQNNGVVDDSQLPKDRFSAERLKGVDSTLKIQPAKLEDSAVYLCASSSVRGKETQYFGPGTRLLVL.

The chain joins TRBV7-9 to TRBJ1-1; 9 bases line up with TRBD1. The CDR3 runs 14 residues. V lost 6 bases and J lost 5; bases outside the gene matches: 7. Germline CDR1 and CDR2: SEHNR and FQNEAQ (reference sequence). CDR3 coding DNA: TGTGCCAGCAGTGCACAGGGGGCAAGGACTGAAGCTTTCTTT. This gives the protein CASSAQGARTEAFF.

The chain uses TRBV11-2 and TRBJ1-1; D might be TRBD1 (5 bases). Germline V lookup: CDR1 SGHAT, CDR2 FQNNGV. Trimming cost V 1 base and J 0 bases, with 9 bases left between them. CDR3 length: 15 residues. CDR3 sequence: CASSLVQVVNTEAFF. CDR3 DNA: TGTGCCAGCAGCTTAGTACAGGTCGTGAACACTGAAGCTTTCTTT.

The chain joins TRBV10-1 to TRBJ2-2; D gene ambiguous. Germline V gene data show CDR1 as WNHNN and CDR2 as SYGVQD (reference sequence). Trimming cost V 4 bases and J 3 bases, with 6 bases left between them. The CDR3 totals 13 residues. The CDR3 coding sequence is TGCGCCAGCAGTGGGGCTTACACCGGGGAGCTGTTTTTT. Amino acid sequence: CASSGAYTGELFF.

The sample holds a few counts of this clone. This sequence joins TRBV20-1 and TRBJ1-3, with a tentative D call TRBD1 (6 bases). CDR3 length: 11 residues. Germline lookup yields CDR1 DFQATT and CDR2 SNEGSKA (reference sequence). V dropped 6 bases and J dropped 8 bases, with 11 bases sitting between them. DNA for the CDR3: TGCAGTGCCAAACAGGGTGACACCATATATTTT. Translated: CSAKQGDTIYF.

The V and J genes are TRBV19 and TRBJ2-3, with 8 bases matching TRBD2. The junction had 6 bases not matched to a gene; V was cut back by 6 bases and J by 4 bases. Germline CDR1 reads LNHDA; CDR2 reads SQIVND (reference sequence). The CDR3 has 14 residues. CDR3 nucleotide sequence: TGTGCCAGTAGACTAGCGGAATTCCCAGATACGCAGTATTTT. This translates into CASRLAEFPDTQYF.

This chain connects TRBV18 to TRBJ2-1; D remains ambiguous. The germline V and J ends were trimmed by 4 bases and 8 bases, with 6 bases remaining between them. The germline V gene encodes CDR1 KGHSH and CDR2 LQKENI. The CDR3 runs 11 residues. The CDR3 region is CASSLVYEQFF. CDR3 nucleotides: TGTGCCAGCTCACTTGTATATGAGCAGTTCTTC.

This chain links TRBV5-1 with TRBJ2-7; D is perhaps TRBD2 (6 bases). The CDR3 covers 15 residues. The V end was cut by 5 bases, the J end by 2 bases, with 17 bases between. Germline V lookup: CDR1 SGHRS, CDR2 YFSETQ. Here the CDR3 reads CASSPTGTGAYEQYF. CDR3 bases: TGCGCCAGCAGTCCTACCGGGACTGGGGCCTACGAGCAGTACTTC. The whole variable domain, remainder taken from reference TRBV5-1 and TRBJ2-7, is KAGVTQTPRYLIKTRGQQVTLSCSPISGHRSVSWYQQTPGQGLQFLFEYFSETQRNKGNFPGRFSGRQFSNSRSEMNVSTLELGDSALYLCASSPTGTGAYEQYFGPGTRLTVT.

The chain uses TRBV5-1 and TRBJ2-1, with TRBD2 matching 7 bases. After removal of 3 bases from V and 6 bases from J, the junction contained 15 bases not matched to a gene. The CDR3 runs 17 residues. Germline-derived CDR1 and CDR2 are SGHRS and YFSETQ. The CDR3 DNA is TGCGCCAGCAGCTCCCAAGGGGCGGGAGAATGGGGCAATGAGCAGTTCTTC. Residues: CASSSQGAGEWGNEQFF.

The rearrangement links TRBV28 to TRBJ2-3; 11 positions agree with TRBD2. This CDR3 contains 15 residues. The ends lost 5 bases at V and 4 bases at J; junction bases unmatched: 5. CDR1 and CDR2 from the germline V gene are MDHEN and SYDVKM. The CDR3 protein is CASSLAGGGADTQYF. The CDR3, as DNA: TGTGCCAGCAGTCTAGCGGGAGGTGGCGCAGATACGCAGTATTTT.

The chain couples TRBV10-3 to TRBJ1-1, with 10 bases identical to TRBD1. The V gene's germline CDR1 is ENHRY and CDR2 SYGVKD. The CDR3 has 16 amino acids. V was pared by 6 bases and J by 0 bases, with 7 bases of the junction left unmatched. CDR3 nucleotide sequence: TGTGCCATCAGGCCGGACAGGGGGTACATGAACACTGAAGCTTTCTTT. It codes for CAIRPDRGYMNTEAFF.

The chain links TRBV7-3 to TRBJ2-1; the match to TRBD2 covers 11 bases. The CDR3 is 18 amino acids. V was clipped by 2 bases and J by 3 bases; unmatched bases: 9. Germline V gives CDR1 SGHTA, CDR2 FQGTGA. DNA of the CDR3: TGTGCCAGCAGCTTAGGGTATACTAGCGGGAGCATCTACAATGAGCAGTTCTTC. This encodes CASSLGYTSGSIYNEQFF.

The chain joins TRBV30 to TRBJ1-4; 8 bases are shared with TRBD1. The length of the CDR3 is 14 residues. V shed 3 bases and J 2 bases; nucleotides not matched to a gene: 2. CDR1 is GTSNPN and CDR2 is SVGIG in the germline V gene (reference sequence). The CDR3 is CAWRRQGTNEKLFF. The CDR3 DNA reads TGTGCCTGGAGACGACAGGGGACTAATGAAAAACTGTTTTTT.

The CDR3 region is CASSGQLNTEAFF. The CDR3 DNA follows: TGTGCCAGCAGTGGACAGTTGAACACTGAAGCTTTCTTT. The chain recombines TRBV7-3 with TRBJ1-1, with D perhaps matching TRBD1 (6 bases). V shed 6 bases and J shed 0 bases, with 8 bases lying between them. The CDR3 is 13 residues long. Per the germline V gene, CDR1 is SGHTA and CDR2 is FQGTGA.

This clone has a handful of counts. The rearrangement joins TRBV2 to TRBJ1-2; D possibly corresponds to TRBD1 (6 bases). Trimming removed 0 bases from V and 9 bases from J, with 14 bases in between. The CDR3 spans 14 residues. Germline lookup yields CDR1 SNHLY and CDR2 FYNNEI. DNA for the CDR3: TGTGCCAGCAGTGAAGCGTTACAGGGCGGTCGCTACACCTTC. It is translated as CASSEALQGGRYTF.

The chain joins TRBV18 to TRBJ2-5; D call uncertain. Germline CDR1 is KGHSH and CDR2 is LQKENI. V was shortened by 3 bases and J by 3 bases, with 11 bases between the two germline ends. The CDR3 length is 14 residues. The CDR3 nucleotides are TGTGCCAGCTCACCGAGGTTAACGGAAGAGACCCAGTACTTC. Its translation is CASSPRLTEETQYF.

The chain is built from TRBV9 and TRBJ1-4; D may be TRBD1 (5 bases). Germline V CDR1 and CDR2: SGDLS, YYNGEE. The length of the CDR3 is 14 residues. Trimming left V 6 bases short and J 4 bases short, with 13 bases between. The chain's CDR3 is CASTGGGLNEKLFF. In DNA, the CDR3 is TGTGCCAGCACCGGCGGGGGTCTTAATGAAAAACTGTTTTTT.

This sequence joins TRBV24-1 and TRBJ2-3, with TRBD2 matching over 8 bases. Germline assignment: CDR1 KGHDR and CDR2 SFDVKD. V was pared by 3 bases and J by 6 bases, with 4 bases of the junction left unmatched. This CDR3 contains 14 residues. The CDR3 protein is CATSDSGSGDTQYF. The CDR3, as DNA: TGTGCCACCAGTGATAGCGGGAGCGGTGATACGCAGTATTTT.

The chain joins TRBV4-1 to TRBJ2-1, with TRBD2 identical over 11 bases. V gave up 4 bases and J gave up 0 bases; unmatched junction bases: 11. Looked up from germline, CDR1 is MGHRA and CDR2 is YSYEKL. This CDR3 comprises 19 residues. Written as DNA, the CDR3 is TGCGCCAGCAGCCGGGGGGAGACTAGCGGGACCTACTCCTACAATGAGCAGTTCTTC. Protein sequence: CASSRGETSGTYSYNEQFF.